These 15 T cell receptor beta chains were sequenced from one sample in a study of early T cells in non-severe SARS-CoV-2 infection (dated by TCRdb to the early 2020s). Receptors were amplified or captured by 5' RACE. The listed sequencing device is NextSeq 500. TCRdb trimmed the raw reads at Q25, called clones with MiXCR and kept productive beta chains. Identical CDR3 proteins give one entry, which carries the most common genes and DNA. The sample data list 25,000 to 35,000 distinct CDR3 sequences, and approximately 6.2% of these were observed just once. About 5.3% of the sample lies in the top ten. The sequenced sample was whole blood. Receptors were obtained from an adult who was a healthcare worker with PCR-confirmed SARS-CoV-2 infection or an uninfected control (not recorded which).

V gene TRBV3-1 combines with J gene TRBJ2-2; 11 bases align to TRBD1. Germline CDR1 reads LGHDT; CDR2 reads YNNKEL (reference sequence). CDR3 length: 16 amino acids. J gave up 4 bases and V 1 base, and 2 bases lay outside the gene matches. The CDR3 region is CASSQGGQGVTGELFF. The CDR3 DNA reads TGTGCCAGCAGCCAAGGGGGACAGGGGGTCACCGGGGAGCTGTTTTTT. Using reference TRBV3-1 and TRBJ2-2 for the parts outside the CDR3, the full variable domain is DTAVSQTPKYLVTQMGNDKSIKCEQNLGHDTMYWYKQDSKKFLKIMFSYNNKELIINETVPNRFSPKSPDKAHLNLHINSLELGDSAVYFCASSQGGQGVTGELFFGEGSRLTVL.

This clonotype showed up many times. This chain connects TRBV6-5 to TRBJ2-7; 7 nucleotides align to TRBD1. With V trimmed by 5 bases and J by 5 bases, 3 bases remained unmatched. This CDR3 spans 12 amino acids. Germline V CDR1 and CDR2: MNHEY, SVGAGI. As DNA, the CDR3 is TGTGCCAGCAGTCTTGACAGGGACGAGCAGTACTTC. Translated, it gives CASSLDRDEQYF.

This clonotype appeared many times. The V call is TRBV12-3 or TRBV12-4, the J call TRBJ1-6; 7 nucleotides align to TRBD1. The CDR3 is 14 residues long. V gave up 5 bases and J gave up 5 bases; unmatched junction bases: 3. The CDR3 protein is CASSRDSNNSPLHF. CDR3 sequence (DNA): TGTGCCAGCAGTCGGGACAGCAATAATTCACCCCTCCACTTT.

J is TRBJ2-3 and V is TRBV6-1; no clear D gene. Germline V gives CDR1 MNHNS, CDR2 SASEGT. V lost 7 bases, J lost 0 bases, and 8 bases lay in between. The CDR3 sequence is 13 residues long. The chain's CDR3 is CASTELSTDTQYF. The CDR3 coding sequence is TGTGCCAGCACGGAACTGAGCACAGATACGCAGTATTTT.

There are many counts of this clonotype. The chain uses TRBV19 and TRBJ1-4; D gene uncertain. The V end was cut by 5 bases, the J end by 2 bases, with 9 bases between. The CDR3 is 14 amino acids. Germline lookup yields CDR1 LNHDA and CDR2 SQIVND (reference sequence). In DNA, the CDR3 is TGTGCCAGTAGTGGGGTTGGGACTAATGAAAAACTGTTTTTT. As protein: CASSGVGTNEKLFF.

This clonotype was observed at least ten times. The V call is TRBV27, the J call TRBJ2-5, with a tentative D call TRBD2 (5 bases). This CDR3 has 17 amino acids. Trimming cost V 5 bases and J 1 base, with 20 bases left between them. CDR1 and CDR2 (germline): MNHEY, SMNVEV (reference sequence). The CDR3 DNA reads as TGTGCCAGCAGTCCTTGGGGATCCGCCCTAGCCCAAGAGACCCAGTACTTC. This sequence encodes CASSPWGSALAQETQYF.

The CDR3: CASSVSIGALDRTDTQYF. DNA for the CDR3: TGTGCCAGCAGCGTATCAATAGGGGCACTTGATCGCACAGATACGCAGTATTTT. The V and J genes are TRBV9 and TRBJ2-3, with D tentatively TRBD1 (5 bases). This CDR3 contains 18 residues. The germline gives CDR1 SGDLS, CDR2 YYNGEE. V shed 1 base and J shed 1 base, with 19 bases lying between them.

This clonotype was detected ten times or more. The chain uses TRBV6-1 and TRBJ1-5, with D maybe TRBD1 (6 bases). Between the trimmed V and J ends, which lost 4 bases and 11 bases, there was a span of 18 bases. The CDR3 is 14 residues long. Per the germline V gene, CDR1 is MNHNS and CDR2 is SASEGT. CDR3 region: CASSAGDTVGAQHF. As DNA, the CDR3 is TGTGCCAGCAGTGCTGGGGACACGGTCGGGGCCCAGCATTTT.

This clonotype was detected many times. This chain joins TRBV7-2 and TRBJ2-2; 13 bases are shared with TRBD2. The trim removed 5 bases at V and 0 bases at J, leaving 6 bases unmatched. The CDR3 runs 18 residues. CDR1 SGHTA and CDR2 FQGNSA come from the germline V gene. The CDR3 nucleotides read TGTGCCAGCAGCCGAGGACTAGCGGGAGCCACGAACACCGGGGAGCTGTTTTTT. Its translation is CASSRGLAGATNTGELFF.

This clonotype came up a few times. This sequence may be a read error, since a much larger clone differs from it by one base. For the CDR3, the DNA is TGTGCCAGCAGCCGGGACGGCTCCTACGAGCAGTACTTC. Its translation: CASSRDGSYEQYF. The chain couples TRBV27 to TRBJ2-7; D is possibly TRBD1 or TRBD2 (5 bases each). The CDR3 length is 13 residues. Between the trimmed V and J ends, which lost 6 bases and 0 bases, there was a span of 9 bases. Germline CDR1 is MNHEY and CDR2 is SMNVEV (reference sequence).

This clonotype has at least ten counts. The chain recombines TRBV27 with TRBJ1-4; 7 nucleotides align to TRBD1. The V and J ends lost 6 bases and 3 bases, in that order; junction bases with no gene match: 4. The length of the CDR3 is 14 residues. Per germline, CDR1 MNHEY and CDR2 SMNVEV (reference sequence). CDR3 loop: CASSRQGPNEKLFF. In nucleotides, the CDR3 is TGTGCCAGCAGCAGACAGGGCCCTAATGAAAAACTGTTTTTT.

The chain recombines TRBV3-1 with TRBJ1-1; D perhaps matches TRBD1 (6 bases). The ends were cut back, 3 bases at V and 0 bases at J, with 14 bases in the middle. The CDR3 has 16 residues. Germline-derived CDR1 and CDR2 are LGHDT and YNNKEL (reference sequence). CDR3 in DNA: TGTGCCAGCAGCCAGTTAGGGGGGTTCATGAACACTGAAGCTTTCTTT. It specifies CASSQLGGFMNTEAFF.

This clonotype showed up many times. This chain uses TRBV7-8 with TRBJ1-6; D unresolved. CDR3 size: 17 residues. Trimming removed 0 bases at V and 5 bases at J, with 14 bases between. In germline, CDR1 is SGHVS, CDR2 FQNEAQ. This CDR3 is CASSLALTNVDNSPLHF. CDR3 sequence (DNA): TGTGCCAGCAGCTTAGCGTTGACAAATGTAGATAATTCACCCCTCCACTTT.

This clonotype came up many times. J is TRBJ2-3 and V is TRBV28, with D possibly matching TRBD2 (5 bases). V lost 6 bases and J 3 bases, leaving 16 bases between the germline ends. The CDR3 length is 15 residues. Germline CDR1 and CDR2: MDHEN and SYDVKM. The CDR3 here is CASRPRGRGTDTQYF. CDR3 DNA: TGTGCCAGCAGACCTCGAGGGCGCGGGACAGATACGCAGTATTTT.

This clonotype was found many times. The chain couples TRBV12-3 or TRBV12-4 to TRBJ2-7; D remains unclear. The CDR3 runs to 12 residues. V shed 5 bases and J shed 3 bases, with 8 bases lying between them. The CDR3 nucleotides are TGTGCCAGCAGTCCCGACAACTACGAGCAGTACTTC. This encodes CASSPDNYEQYF.